This passage covers 11 T cell receptor beta chains from one sample sequenced in a study of blood T cells in healthy people across ages (dated by TCRdb to 2013 to 2016). Library generation was performed with 5' RACE. These reads were obtained on an Illumina HiSeq 2500. A second PCR of roughly 7 to 11 cycles was run with a J-beta primer mix and a sample-barcoded 5' primer. Using fastp at Q25 and MiXCR, TCRdb reprocessed the public reads and kept productive beta chains. Here each entry gathers all rows of one CDR3 protein and keeps the most common genes and DNA. A total of 650,000 to 1,000,000 distinct CDR3 sequences appear in this sample, less than 60% of them only once. Over 15% of the sample is in the top ten clones. Sequences were obtained from blood. These receptors came from a man older than 75 in good health.

The gene calls are TRBV4-1 and TRBJ1-2, with 8 bases aligning to TRBD1. Trimming at V came to 0 bases and at J to 10 bases, leaving 13 bases not matched to a gene. The CDR3 totals 16 residues. Germline-derived CDR1 and CDR2 are MGHRA and YSYEKL. In nucleotides, the CDR3 is TGCGCCAGCAGCCAAGATTGGAGGAGGGACAGGACGACCTACACCTTC. Translating gives CASSQDWRRDRTTYTF.

This chain links TRBV5-1 with TRBJ2-4, with a weak D call TRBD2 (5 bases). The CDR3 contains 16 residues. V was cut by 0 bases and J by 8 bases, with 18 bases left in between. Germline V lookup: CDR1 SGHRS, CDR2 YFSETQ. The CDR3 sequence is CASSLAKRTPLDIQYF. DNA of the CDR3: TGCGCCAGCAGCTTGGCTAAGCGGACCCCGTTAGACATTCAGTACTTC.

The chain links TRBV5-1 to TRBJ1-4; 7 nucleotides align to TRBD1. The CDR3 totals 13 residues. V was pared by 3 bases and J by 4 bases, with 0 bases of the junction left unmatched. Germline CDR1 is SGHRS and CDR2 is YFSETQ. CDR3 DNA sequence: TGCGCCAGCAGCTGGGACAGTAATGAAAAACTGTTTTTT. It is translated as CASSWDSNEKLFF.

The rearrangement joins TRBV20-1 to TRBJ2-7; unclear D gene. The germline V gene encodes CDR1 DFQATT and CDR2 SNEGSKA (reference sequence). The germline V and J ends were trimmed by 7 bases and 3 bases, with 7 bases remaining between them. The CDR3 runs 10 residues. CDR3 DNA: TGCAGTGTCGTGCTCTACGAGCAGTACTTC. Translated: CSVVLYEQYF.

Ten or more counts support this clonotype. V is TRBV4-2 and J is TRBJ2-7, with 14 bases that match TRBD2. Germline values: CDR1 LGHNA, CDR2 YNFKEQ. The CDR3 runs 16 residues. The ends lost 3 bases at V and 3 bases at J; junction bases unmatched: 4. The CDR3 protein is CASSQGLAGELYEQYF. CDR3 sequence (DNA): TGTGCCAGCAGCCAGGGACTAGCGGGAGAGCTCTACGAGCAGTACTTC.

This rearrangement joins TRBV2 to TRBJ2-6; no clear D gene. This CDR3 has 15 amino acids. The germline CDR1 and CDR2 sequences are SNHLY and FYNNEI. Trimming removed 0 bases at V and 2 bases at J, with 5 bases between. CDR3 nucleotides: TGTGCCAGCAGTGAAGCTCAGGCTGGGGCCAACGTCCTGACTTTC. Residues: CASSEAQAGANVLTF. Variable domain in full (rest from reference TRBV2 and TRBJ2-6): EPEVTQTPSHQVTQMGQEVILRCVPISNHLYFYWYRQILGQKVEFLVSFYNNEISEKSEIFDDQFSVERPDGSNFTLKIRSTKLEDSAMYFCASSEAQAGANVLTFGAGSRLTVL.

About this clonotype itself: Sequence at one end of the junction differs from germline and may be a read error. The chain uses TRBV20-1 and TRBJ2-6; possible D gene TRBD2, 5 bases. The germline V gene encodes CDR1 DFQATT and CDR2 SNEGSKA (reference sequence). The CDR3 loop spans 14 amino acids. The CDR3 DNA follows: TGCAGGGCTAGAGAGAGGGCCGGGGCCAACGTCCTGACTTTC. It translates to CRARERAGANVLTF.

V and J are TRBV24-1 and TRBJ2-1; TRBD2 agrees at 11 bases. Germline loops: CDR1 KGHDR, CDR2 SFDVKD. The CDR3 covers 17 residues. The V and J ends lost 2 bases and 6 bases, in that order; junction bases with no gene match: 8. The CDR3 region is CATSDYKIAGGGNEQFF. CDR3 coding DNA: TGTGCCACCAGTGATTATAAGATAGCGGGAGGGGGCAATGAGCAGTTCTTC.

The rearrangement joins TRBV4-1 to TRBJ1-3; no clear D. The CDR3 is 17 residues long. V lost 0 bases and J lost 0, with 12 bases in between. Per germline, CDR1 MGHRA and CDR2 YSYEKL. The DNA of the CDR3 is TGCGCCAGCAGCCAAGAACTGAGACGTAGCTCTGGAAACACCATATATTTT. Encoded protein: CASSQELRRSSGNTIYF.

The chain employs TRBV7-8 and TRBJ2-3, with 8 bases aligning to TRBD1. Trimming removed 6 bases from V and 1 base from J; junction bases left unmatched: 12. This CDR3 has 17 amino acids. Germline V CDR1 and CDR2: SGHVS, FQNEAQ. The CDR3 is CASSSGRGRLGTDTQYF. CDR3 bases: TGTGCCAGCAGTTCGGGCAGGGGGCGGCTAGGCACAGATACGCAGTATTTT.

This clonotype was seen just once. The rearrangement uses TRBV20-1 and TRBJ2-7, with TRBD2 as a possible D gene (6 bases). CDR3 length: 13 amino acids. The V end was cut by 5 bases, the J end by 7 bases, with 18 bases between. CDR1 is DFQATT, CDR2 SNEGSKA, per germline (reference sequence). DNA of the CDR3: TGCAGTGCTTGGATGGACCCAAGCGGGGAGCAGTACTTC. Protein sequence: CSAWMDPSGEQYF.